This T cell receptor (beta chain) was documented in a study of sequential checkpoint blockade in melanoma. Study-level background: Randomization was 1:1 between first-line nivolumab→ipilimumab and ipilimumab→nivolumab. Both treatment sequences were followed by maintenance nivolumab.

Sequencing used immunoSEQ multiplex PCR; TCRdb keeps in-frame clones, though not all of them. This repertoire shows approximately 17,000 clones, approximately 93% found once; its top ten account for about 22%. The treatment was: randomized to nivolumab then ipilimumab (arm A) or the reverse (arm B). Patients had received no earlier DNA-damaging chemotherapy. Sorted cells were live CD3+CD8+, lacking CD19 and CD56, from PBMCs. Germline V gene data show CDR1 as SGHRS and CDR2 as YFSETQ. There are 15 residues in the CDR3. The J segment lost 3 bases and the V segment lost 3 bases, leaving 4 bases of the junction unmatched.

Sequences were derived from CD8+ T cells sorted from blood (inferred from file names), sampled from a patient given nivolumab and ipilimumab in sequence. V gene TRBV5-1 combines with J gene TRBJ1-2; 11 nucleotides agree with TRBD1. The sequence derives from a human donor with melanoma. CDR3 residues: CASSSRTGGDYGYTF. The CDR3 region has the DNA TGCGCCAGCAGCTCACGGACAGGGGGCGACTATGGCTACACCTTC.